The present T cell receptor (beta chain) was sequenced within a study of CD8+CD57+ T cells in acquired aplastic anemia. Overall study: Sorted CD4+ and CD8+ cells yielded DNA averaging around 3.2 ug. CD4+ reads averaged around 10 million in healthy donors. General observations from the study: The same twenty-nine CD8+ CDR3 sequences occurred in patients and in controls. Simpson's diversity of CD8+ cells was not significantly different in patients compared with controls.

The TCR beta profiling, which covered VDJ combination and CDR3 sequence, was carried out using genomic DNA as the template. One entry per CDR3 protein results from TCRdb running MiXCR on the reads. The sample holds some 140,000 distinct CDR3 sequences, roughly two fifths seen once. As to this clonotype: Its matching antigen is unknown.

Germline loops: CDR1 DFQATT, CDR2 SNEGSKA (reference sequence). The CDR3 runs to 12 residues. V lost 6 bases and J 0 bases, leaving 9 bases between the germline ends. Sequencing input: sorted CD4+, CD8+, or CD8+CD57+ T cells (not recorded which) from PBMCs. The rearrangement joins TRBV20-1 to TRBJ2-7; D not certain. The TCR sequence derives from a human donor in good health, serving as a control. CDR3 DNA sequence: TGCAGTGCCCAGGACGGCTCCTACGAGCAGTACTTC. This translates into CSAQDGSYEQYF.